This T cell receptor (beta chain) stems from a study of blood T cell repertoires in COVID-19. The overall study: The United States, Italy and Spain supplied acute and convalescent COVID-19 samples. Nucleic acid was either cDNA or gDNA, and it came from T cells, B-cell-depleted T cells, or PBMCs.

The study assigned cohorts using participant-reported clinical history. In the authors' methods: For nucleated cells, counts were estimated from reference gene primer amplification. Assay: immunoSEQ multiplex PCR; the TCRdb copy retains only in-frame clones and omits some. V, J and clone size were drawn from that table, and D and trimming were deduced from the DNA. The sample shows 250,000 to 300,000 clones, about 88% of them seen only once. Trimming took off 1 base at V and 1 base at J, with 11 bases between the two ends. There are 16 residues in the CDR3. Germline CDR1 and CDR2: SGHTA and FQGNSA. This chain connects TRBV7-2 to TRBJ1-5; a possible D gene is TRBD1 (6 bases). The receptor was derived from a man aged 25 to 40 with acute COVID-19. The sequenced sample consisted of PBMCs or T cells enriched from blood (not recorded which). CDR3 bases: TGTGCCAGCAGCTTAGACAGGGTGGGGAGCAATCAGCCCCAGCATTTT. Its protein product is CASSLDRVGSNQPQHF.